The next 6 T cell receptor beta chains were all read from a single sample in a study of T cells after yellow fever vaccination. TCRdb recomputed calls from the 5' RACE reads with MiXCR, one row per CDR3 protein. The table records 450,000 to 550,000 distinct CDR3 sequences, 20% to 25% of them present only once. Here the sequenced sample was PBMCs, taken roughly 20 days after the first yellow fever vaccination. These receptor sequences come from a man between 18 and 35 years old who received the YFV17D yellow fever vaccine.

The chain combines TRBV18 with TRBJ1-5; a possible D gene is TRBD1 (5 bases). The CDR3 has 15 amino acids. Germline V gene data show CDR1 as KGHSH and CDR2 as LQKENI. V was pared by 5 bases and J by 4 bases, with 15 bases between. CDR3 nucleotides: TGTGCCAGCTCAGCCCCGGGGGGAATTAATCAGCCCCAGCATTTT. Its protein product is CASSAPGGINQPQHF.

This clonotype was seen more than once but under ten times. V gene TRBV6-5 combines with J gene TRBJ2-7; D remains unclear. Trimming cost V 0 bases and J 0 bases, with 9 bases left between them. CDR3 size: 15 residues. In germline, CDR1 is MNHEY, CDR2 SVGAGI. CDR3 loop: CASSYSAHPSYEQYF. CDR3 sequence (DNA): TGTGCCAGCAGTTACTCGGCGCATCCCTCCTACGAGCAGTACTTC.

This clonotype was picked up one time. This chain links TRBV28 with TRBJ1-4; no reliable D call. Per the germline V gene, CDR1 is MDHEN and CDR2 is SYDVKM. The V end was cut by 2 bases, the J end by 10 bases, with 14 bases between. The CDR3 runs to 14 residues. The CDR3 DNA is TGTGCCAGCAGTTTAGGCTTGGAAAAGGGAAAACTGTTTTTT. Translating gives CASSLGLEKGKLFF.

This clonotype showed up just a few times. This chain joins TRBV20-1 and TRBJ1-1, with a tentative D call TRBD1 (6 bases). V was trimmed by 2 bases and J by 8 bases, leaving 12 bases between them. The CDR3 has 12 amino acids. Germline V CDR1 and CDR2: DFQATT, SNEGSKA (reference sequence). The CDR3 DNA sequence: TGCAGTGCTAGAAGAGGGACAAAAGAAGCTTTCTTT. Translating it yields CSARRGTKEAFF.

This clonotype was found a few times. This CDR3 reads CASSPPRDRGKETQYF. CDR3 bases: TGTGCCAGCAGCCCGCCCAGGGACAGGGGGAAGGAGACCCAGTACTTC. The V gene is TRBV7-9, the J gene TRBJ2-5; 11 bases fit TRBD1. The germline CDR1 and CDR2 sequences are SEHNR and FQNEAQ (reference sequence). The CDR3 has 16 residues. V lost 5 bases, J lost 5 bases, and 10 bases stayed unmatched.

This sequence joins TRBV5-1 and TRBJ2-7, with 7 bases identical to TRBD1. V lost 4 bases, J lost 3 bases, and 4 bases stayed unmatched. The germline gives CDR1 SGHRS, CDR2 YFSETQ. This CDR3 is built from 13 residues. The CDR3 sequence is CASSQTGVYEQYF. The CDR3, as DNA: TGCGCCAGCAGCCAAACAGGGGTCTACGAGCAGTACTTC. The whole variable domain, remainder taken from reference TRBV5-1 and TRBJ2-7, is KAGVTQTPRYLIKTRGQQVTLSCSPISGHRSVSWYQQTPGQGLQFLFEYFSETQRNKGNFPGRFSGRQFSNSRSEMNVSTLELGDSALYLCASSQTGVYEQYFGPGTRLTVT.